This T cell receptor (beta chain) was observed in a study of graft-versus-host responses after intestinal transplantation. Profiling relied on immunoSEQ multiplex PCR, and the TCRdb table lists in-frame clones only, not all of them. Of 75,000 to 100,000 clones in the sample, around nine tenths were seen once. Trimming took 2 bases from V and 8 from J; bases not matched to a gene: 9. The CDR3 has 15 residues. Germline V gives CDR1 SNHLY, CDR2 FYNNEI. Concerning this clone: Its antigen is unknown.

The TCR sequence derives from a human donor who received an intestinal transplant. The sequences come from unstimulated CD4+ T cells sorted from spleen or lymph node cells, collected before intestinal transplant. This sequence joins TRBV2 and TRBJ1-2; 9 bases match TRBD1. CDR3 protein: CASSEKGQGWEGYTF. The DNA of the CDR3 is TGTGCCAGCAGTGAAAAGGGACAGGGTTGGGAAGGCTACACCTTC.